The clone carrying this T cell receptor (beta chain) came up many times. Its target is unknown. Time point denoted: longitudinal time-point 1 (baseline). The sample originates from a study of neurological immune-mediated disorders. Broader study findings: Across subjects, expanded clones had no CDR3 amino acid sequences in common, pointing to private repertoires in all groups. It was the repertoires of 18 of 34 multiple sclerosis patients that phylogenetic grouping placed in one related-CDR3 cluster, which is a possible signature. In HTLV-1-associated myelopathy, TCR clonal expansion was greatest, whereas multiple sclerosis had the least, falling below healthy controls.

Template-switch 5'RACE cDNA synthesis added a 10-nucleotide unique molecular identifier. TCRdb fed the 5' RACE reads into MiXCR, producing one record per CDR3 protein. The data contain some 37,000 distinct CDR3 sequences, around 2.9% of them singletons. CDR1 and CDR2 from the germline V gene are DFQATT and SNEGSKA (reference sequence). Unmatched junction bases numbered 10, after V lost 6 bases and J lost 7 bases. This CDR3 comprises 15 residues. Sequencing used PBMCs. V and J are TRBV20-1 and TRBJ1-6; 9 bases are shared with TRBD1. The source of this sequence is a woman aged 60-70 years with multiple sclerosis. In nucleotides, the CDR3 is TGCAGTGCCCGAACAGGGGGCGCATACAATTCACCCCTCCACTTT. It yields the protein CSARTGGAYNSPLHF.